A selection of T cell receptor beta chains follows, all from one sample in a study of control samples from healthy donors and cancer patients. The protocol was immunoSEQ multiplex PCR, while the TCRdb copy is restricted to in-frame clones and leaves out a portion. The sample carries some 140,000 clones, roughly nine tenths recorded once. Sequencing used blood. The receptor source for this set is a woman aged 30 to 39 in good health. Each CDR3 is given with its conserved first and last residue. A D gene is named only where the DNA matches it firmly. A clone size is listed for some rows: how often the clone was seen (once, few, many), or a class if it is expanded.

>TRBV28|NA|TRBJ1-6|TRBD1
CASSPDLDRGSPYSPLHF
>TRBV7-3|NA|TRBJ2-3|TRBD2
CASSPSGSTDTQYF
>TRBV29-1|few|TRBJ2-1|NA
CSVVPWASSYNEQFF
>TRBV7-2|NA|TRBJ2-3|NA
CASSLAGLATDTQYF
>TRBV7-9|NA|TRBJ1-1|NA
CASSPGGVPEAFF
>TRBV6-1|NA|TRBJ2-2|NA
CASSEGLNTGELFF
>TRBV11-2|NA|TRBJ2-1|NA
CASRPGVDYNEQFF
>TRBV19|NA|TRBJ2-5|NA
CASSGTGLGETQYF
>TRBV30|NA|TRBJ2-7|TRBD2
CAWSAGLTSGRSYEQYF
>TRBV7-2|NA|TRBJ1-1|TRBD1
CASSLADRGTEAFF
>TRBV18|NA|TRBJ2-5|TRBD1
CASSLTGGEETQYF
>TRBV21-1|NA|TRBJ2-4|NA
CASSATGTAKNIQYF
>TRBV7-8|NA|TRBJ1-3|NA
CASSFSATGLGGTIYF
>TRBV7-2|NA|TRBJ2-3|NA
CASSVASRGSTQYF
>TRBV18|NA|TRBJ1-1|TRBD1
CASSPGTGGTEAFF
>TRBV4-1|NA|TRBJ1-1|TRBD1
CASSQDPTGVAEAFF
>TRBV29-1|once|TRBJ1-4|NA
CSVKRDGPTNEKLFF
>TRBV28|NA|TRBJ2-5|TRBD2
CASSPPSGRGETQYF
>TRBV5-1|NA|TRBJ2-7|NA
CASSQQGRAYEQYF
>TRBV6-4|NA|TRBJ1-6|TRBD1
CASSVTGGEGSPLHF
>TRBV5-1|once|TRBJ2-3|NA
CASSLYTSTDTQYF
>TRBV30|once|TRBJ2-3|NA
CAWSGISTDTQYF
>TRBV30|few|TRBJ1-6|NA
CAWSVGVNSPLHF
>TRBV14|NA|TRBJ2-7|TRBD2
CASSERLAGFYEQYF
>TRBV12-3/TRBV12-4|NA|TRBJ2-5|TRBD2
CASRRLATETQYF
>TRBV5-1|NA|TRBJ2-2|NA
CASSRTQSTGELFF
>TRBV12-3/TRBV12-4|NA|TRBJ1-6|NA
CASSLALGRALHF
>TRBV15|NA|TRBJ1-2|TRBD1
CATSRRGTGGDYGYTF
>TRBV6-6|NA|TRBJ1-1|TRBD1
CASSGDRWNTEAFF
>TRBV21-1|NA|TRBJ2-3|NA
CASSKGPGRTDTQYF
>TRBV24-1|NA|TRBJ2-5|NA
CATSQGGQETQYF
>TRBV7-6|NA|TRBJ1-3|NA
CASSFPSDTIYF
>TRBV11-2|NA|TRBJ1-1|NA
CASSLGGRENTEAFF
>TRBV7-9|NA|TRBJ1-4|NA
CASSLSAREKLFF
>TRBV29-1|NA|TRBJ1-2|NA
CSVGQSRGYTF
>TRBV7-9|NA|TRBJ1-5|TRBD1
CASGGTGGTQPQHF
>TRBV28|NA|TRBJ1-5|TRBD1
CASSLSDRVYQPQHF
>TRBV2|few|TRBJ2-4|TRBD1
CASRTGETKNIQYF
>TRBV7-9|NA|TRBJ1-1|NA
CASSLDSINEAFF
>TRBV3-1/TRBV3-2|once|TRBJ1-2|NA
CASSTASGYTF
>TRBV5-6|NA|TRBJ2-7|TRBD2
CASSLALAGRSYEQYF
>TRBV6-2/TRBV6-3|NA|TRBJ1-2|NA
CASSYRGIGYGYTF
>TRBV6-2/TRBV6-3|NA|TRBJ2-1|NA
CASSYIGVAYNEQFF
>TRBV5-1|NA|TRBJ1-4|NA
CASSREPLAVPTNEKLFF
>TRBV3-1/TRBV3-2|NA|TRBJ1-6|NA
CASSQVGRSPLHF
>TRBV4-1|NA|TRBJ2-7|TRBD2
CASSQGELAGRSYEQYF